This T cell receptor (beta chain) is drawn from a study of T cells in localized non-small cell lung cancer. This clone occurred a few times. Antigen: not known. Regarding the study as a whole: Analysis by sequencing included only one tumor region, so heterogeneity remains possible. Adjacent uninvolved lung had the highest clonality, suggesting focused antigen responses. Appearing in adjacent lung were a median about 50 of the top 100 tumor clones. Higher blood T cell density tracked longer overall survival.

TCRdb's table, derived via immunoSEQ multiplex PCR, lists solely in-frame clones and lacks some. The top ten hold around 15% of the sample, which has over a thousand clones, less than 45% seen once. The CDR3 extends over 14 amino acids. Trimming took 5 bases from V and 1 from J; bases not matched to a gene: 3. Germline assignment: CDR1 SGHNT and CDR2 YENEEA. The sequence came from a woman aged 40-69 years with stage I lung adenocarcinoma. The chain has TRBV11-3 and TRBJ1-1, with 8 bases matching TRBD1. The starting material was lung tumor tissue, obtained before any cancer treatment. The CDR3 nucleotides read TGTGCCAGCAGCCACGGGACAGGGAACACTGAAGCTTTCTTT. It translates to CASSHGTGNTEAFF.